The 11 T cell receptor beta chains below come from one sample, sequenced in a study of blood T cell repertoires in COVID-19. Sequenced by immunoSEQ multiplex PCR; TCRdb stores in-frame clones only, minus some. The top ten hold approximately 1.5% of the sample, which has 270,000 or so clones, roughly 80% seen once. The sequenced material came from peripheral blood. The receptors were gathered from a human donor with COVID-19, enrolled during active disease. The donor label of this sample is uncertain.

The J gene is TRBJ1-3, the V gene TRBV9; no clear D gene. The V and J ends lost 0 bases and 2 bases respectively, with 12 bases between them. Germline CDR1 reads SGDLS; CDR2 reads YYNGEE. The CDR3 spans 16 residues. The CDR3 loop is CASSVDPDRAGNTIYF. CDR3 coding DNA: TGTGCCAGCAGCGTAGACCCAGATCGGGCTGGAAACACCATATATTTT.

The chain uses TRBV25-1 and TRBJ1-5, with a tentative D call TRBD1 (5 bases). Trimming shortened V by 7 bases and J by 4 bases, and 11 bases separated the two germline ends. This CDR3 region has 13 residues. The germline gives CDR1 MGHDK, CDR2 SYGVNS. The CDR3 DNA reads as TGTGCCAGCACCGGCAGGACAAATCAGCCCCAGCATTTT. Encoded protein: CASTGRTNQPQHF.

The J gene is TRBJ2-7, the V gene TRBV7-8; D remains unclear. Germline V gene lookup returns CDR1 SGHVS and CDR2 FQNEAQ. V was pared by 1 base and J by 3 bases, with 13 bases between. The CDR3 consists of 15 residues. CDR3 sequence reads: CASSLGGLLGYEQYF. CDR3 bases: TGTGCCAGCAGCTTAGGTGGGCTCTTAGGCTACGAGCAGTACTTC.

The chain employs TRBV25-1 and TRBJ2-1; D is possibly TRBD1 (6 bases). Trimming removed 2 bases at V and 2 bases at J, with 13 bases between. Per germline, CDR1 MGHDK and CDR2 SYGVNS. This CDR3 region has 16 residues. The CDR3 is CASSEPGQLTYNEQFF. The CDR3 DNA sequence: TGTGCCAGCAGTGAACCCGGACAGCTCACCTACAATGAGCAGTTCTTC.

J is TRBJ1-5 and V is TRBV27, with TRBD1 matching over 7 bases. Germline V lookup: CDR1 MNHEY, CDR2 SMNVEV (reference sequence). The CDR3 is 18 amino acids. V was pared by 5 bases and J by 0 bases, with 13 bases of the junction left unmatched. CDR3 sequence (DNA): TGTGCCAGCAGTCCTACAGGGGACGGGTATTATAGCAATCAGCCCCAGCATTTT. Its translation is CASSPTGDGYYSNQPQHF.

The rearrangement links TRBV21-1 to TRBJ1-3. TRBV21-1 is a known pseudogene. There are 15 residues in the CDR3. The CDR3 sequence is CASSKGEFSGNTIYF. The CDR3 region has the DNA TGTGCCAGCAGCAAAGGCGAGTTCTCTGGAAACACCATATATTTT.

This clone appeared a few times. The CDR3, as DNA: TGCGCCAGCAGCCAAGATCGAGGCCCAAGGGGTACGCAGTATTTT. Translating gives CASSQDRGPRGTQYF. This rearrangement joins TRBV4-3 to TRBJ2-3; D perhaps matches TRBD1 (5 bases). The CDR3 is made up of 15 amino acids. Deletions cut 0 bases from V and 8 bases from J, with 15 bases between. Germline V gene sequence: CDR1 LGHNA, CDR2 YSLEER.

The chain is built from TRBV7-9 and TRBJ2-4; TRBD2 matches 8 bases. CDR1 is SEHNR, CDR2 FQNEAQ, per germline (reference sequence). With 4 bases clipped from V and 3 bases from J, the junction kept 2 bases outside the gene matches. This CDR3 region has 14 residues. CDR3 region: CASSYGGDKNIQYF. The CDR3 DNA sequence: TGTGCCAGCAGCTACGGGGGGGACAAAAACATTCAGTACTTC. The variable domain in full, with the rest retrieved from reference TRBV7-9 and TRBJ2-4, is DTGVSQNPRHKITKRGQNVTFRCDPISEHNRLYWYRQTLGQGPEFLTYFQNEAQLEKSRLLSDRFSAERPKGSFSTLEIQRTEQGDSAMYLCASSYGGDKNIQYFGAGTRLSVL.

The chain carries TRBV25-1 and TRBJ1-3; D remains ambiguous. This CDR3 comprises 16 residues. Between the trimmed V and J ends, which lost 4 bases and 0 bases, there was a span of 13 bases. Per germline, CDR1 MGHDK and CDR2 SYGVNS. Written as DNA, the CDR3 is TGTGCCAGCAGTGGAAACCGGAGGTCCTCTGGAAACACCATATATTTT. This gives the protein CASSGNRRSSGNTIYF. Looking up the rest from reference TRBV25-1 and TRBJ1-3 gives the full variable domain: EADIYQTPRYLVIGTGKKITLECSQTMGHDKMYWYQQDPGMELHLIHYSYGVNSTEKGDLSSESTVSRIRTEHFPLTLESARPSHTSQYLCASSGNRRSSGNTIYFGEGSWLTVV.

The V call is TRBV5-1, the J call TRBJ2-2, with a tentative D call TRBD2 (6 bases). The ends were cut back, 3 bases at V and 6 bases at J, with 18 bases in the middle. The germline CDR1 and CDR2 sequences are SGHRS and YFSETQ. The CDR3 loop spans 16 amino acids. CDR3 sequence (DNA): TGCGCCAGCAGCTATCAGCGGGCGGTGGGGGCCGGGGAGCTGTTTTTT. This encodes CASSYQRAVGAGELFF.

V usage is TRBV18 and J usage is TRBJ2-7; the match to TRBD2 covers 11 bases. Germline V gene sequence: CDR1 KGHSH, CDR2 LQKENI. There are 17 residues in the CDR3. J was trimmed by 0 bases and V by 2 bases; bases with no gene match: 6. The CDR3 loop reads CASSPTSGSHNSYEQYF. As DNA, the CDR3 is TGTGCCAGCTCACCAACTAGCGGGAGTCATAACTCCTACGAGCAGTACTTC.